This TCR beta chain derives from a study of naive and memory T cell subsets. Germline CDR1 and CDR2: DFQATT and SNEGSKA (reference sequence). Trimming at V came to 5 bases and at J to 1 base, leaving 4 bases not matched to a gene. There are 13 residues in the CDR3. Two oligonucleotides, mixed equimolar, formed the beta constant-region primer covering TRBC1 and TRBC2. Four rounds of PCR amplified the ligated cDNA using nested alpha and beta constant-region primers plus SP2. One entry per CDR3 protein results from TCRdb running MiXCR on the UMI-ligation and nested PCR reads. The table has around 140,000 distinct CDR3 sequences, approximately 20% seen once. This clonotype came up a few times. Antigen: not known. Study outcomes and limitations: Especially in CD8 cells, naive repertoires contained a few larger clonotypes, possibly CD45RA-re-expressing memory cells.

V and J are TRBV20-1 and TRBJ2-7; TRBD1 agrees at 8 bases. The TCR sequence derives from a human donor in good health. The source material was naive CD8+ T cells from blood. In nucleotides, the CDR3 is TGCAGTGCTTCCGGGACAGGATCCTACGAGCAGTACTTC. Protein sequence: CSASGTGSYEQYF.